Each of the 5 T cell receptor beta chains below was sequenced from the same sample in a study of T-cell reconstitution after alpha-beta-depleted transplantation in children. Unique molecular identifiers were used to barcode this TCRbeta library. Each CDR3 protein is one row after TCRdb ran MiXCR on the PCR reads. This table has about 240,000 distinct CDR3 sequences, roughly a quarter appearing once. Sample: PBMCs, taken before TCRalphabeta/CD19-depleted stem cell transplant. The receptors here all came from a girl aged 2 to 10 with Fanconi anemia, due to receive a stem cell transplant.

This clonotype has a count of ten or more. The chain carries TRBV20-1 and TRBJ2-7; possible D gene TRBD1, 5 bases. V lost 5 bases and J 3 bases, leaving 14 bases between the germline ends. Germline V gene lookup returns CDR1 DFQATT and CDR2 SNEGSKA (reference sequence). The CDR3 is made up of 13 amino acids. This CDR3 reads CSAPIGQGYEQYF. The CDR3 DNA is TGCAGTGCTCCAATAGGTCAGGGCTACGAGCAGTACTTC.

This clonotype has a count of ten or more. The chain carries TRBV11-2 and TRBJ2-3, with TRBD2 identical over 7 bases. CDR3 size: 18 residues. CDR1 SGHAT and CDR2 FQNNGV come from the germline V gene. V dropped 5 bases and J dropped 2; count of bases not matched to a gene: 16. The CDR3 DNA reads as TGTGCCAGCAGCATGTTTGCACTAGCGAGCGCTACCACAGATACGCAGTATTTT. Its translation is CASSMFALASATTDTQYF.

The chain carries TRBV6-2 or TRBV6-3 and TRBJ2-5, with 9 bases that match TRBD2. The CDR3 contains 14 residues. Losses at the gene ends were 6 bases for V and 2 bases for J; bases not matched to a gene: 4. The germline CDR1 and CDR2 sequences are MNHEY and SVGEGT. Written as DNA, the CDR3 is TGTGCCAGCAGACTAGCGGGTGGACAAGAGACCCAGTACTTC. Its translation: CASRLAGGQETQYF.

The chain uses TRBV7-3 and TRBJ2-3; TRBD1 matches 9 bases. The V gene's germline CDR1 is SGHTA and CDR2 FQGTGA. CDR3 length: 16 residues. The V segment lost 3 bases and the J segment 3 bases; nucleotides outside the gene matches: 7. The CDR3 spells CASSLSRDRDTDTQYF. DNA for the CDR3: TGTGCCAGCAGCTTGAGCCGGGACAGGGATACAGATACGCAGTATTTT. Together with reference TRBV7-3 and TRBJ2-3, the CDR3 gives the full variable domain: GAGVSQTPSNKVTEKGKYVELRCDPISGHTALYWYRQSLGQGPEFLIYFQGTGAADDSGLPNDRFFAVRPEGSVSTLKIQRTERGDSAVYLCASSLSRDRDTDTQYFGPGTRLTVL.

This clonotype appeared many times. This chain uses TRBV29-1 with TRBJ2-2, with D uncertain. This CDR3 spans 13 amino acids. Germline lookup yields CDR1 SQVTM and CDR2 ANQGSEA. The germline V and J ends were trimmed by 4 bases and 0 bases, with 6 bases remaining between them. The CDR3 DNA reads TGCAGCGTTGGCCGTACGAACACCGGGGAGCTGTTTTTT. This encodes CSVGRTNTGELFF.